This T cell receptor (beta chain) appears in the sequencing data of a study of technical replicates of blood from several donors. Germline CDR1 reads SGHRS; CDR2 reads YFSETQ. The ends were cut back, 1 base at V and 0 bases at J, with 25 bases in the middle. The CDR3 extends over 20 amino acids. The data were produced by immunoSEQ multiplex PCR, yet TCRdb's version contains in-frame clones alone and is incomplete. The sample lists about 72,000 clones; roughly 95% were seen once. V gene TRBV5-1 combines with J gene TRBJ1-1; TRBD1 is a possible D gene (6 bases). What was sequenced was T cells isolated from PBMCs. The receptor comes from a human donor in good health. The CDR3 region has the DNA TGCGCCAGCAGCTTGACAGGGTACGGCGAGCGAGTGGCAATGAACACTGAAGCTTTCTTT. Translation: CASSLTGYGERVAMNTEAFF.